The 20 T cell receptor beta chains given below trace back to one sample, sequenced in a study of T cells in Graves' hyperthyroidism and ophthalmopathy. Researchers took RNA transcripts and amplified the TCR beta CDR3 regions from them. With the HTBI primer set, the TCR CDR3 went through a first round of RT-PCR. TCRdb passed the multiplex PCR reads through MiXCR, listing each CDR3 protein once. The sample yields around 600,000 distinct CDR3 sequences, approximately 15% seen once. Sequencing input: blood. The receptors were sampled from a woman between 45 and 60 years old with Graves' ophthalmopathy.

This clonotype was seen many times. As DNA, the CDR3 is TGTGCCACCAATTGGCCGGGAGGTACCTACGAGCAGTACTTC. Translation gives CATNWPGGTYEQYF. The chain is built from TRBV6-2 or TRBV6-3 and TRBJ2-7, with TRBD2 identical over 7 bases. This CDR3 region has 14 residues. V was pared by 10 bases and J by 2 bases, with 11 bases of the junction left unmatched. Per the germline V gene, CDR1 is MNHEY and CDR2 is SVGEGT.

The sample holds a few counts of this clonotype. The V and J genes are TRBV5-5 and TRBJ1-4; D is uncertain. CDR3 size: 13 residues. From germline, CDR1 is SGHKS and CDR2 YYEKEE (reference sequence). V gave up 0 bases and J gave up 7 bases, with 7 bases separating them. The CDR3 DNA sequence: TGTGCCAGCAGCTTGGCCAGCAGTGAAAAACTGTTTTTT. It is translated as CASSLASSEKLFF.

Many counts were recorded for this clonotype. The J gene is TRBJ2-1, the V gene TRBV9, with no clear D. Deletions cut 1 base from V and 1 base from J, with 6 bases between. Per the germline V gene, CDR1 is SGDLS and CDR2 is YYNGEE. CDR3 size: 14 residues. This chain's CDR3 is CASSVSASYNEQFF. DNA of the CDR3: TGTGCCAGCAGCGTAAGCGCGTCCTACAATGAGCAGTTCTTC.

This clonotype was recorded at least ten times. The chain has TRBV5-5 and TRBJ2-2; 11 bases are shared with TRBD1. Germline trimming cut 4 bases from V and 4 bases from J; bases unmatched to any gene: 9. Germline CDR1 reads SGHKS; CDR2 reads YYEKEE (reference sequence). The CDR3 consists of 17 residues. CDR3 loop: CASSRRTGGSGTGELFF. The CDR3 DNA reads TGTGCCAGCAGCCGCCGGACAGGGGGCAGTGGCACCGGGGAGCTGTTTTTT.

This clonotype was observed at least ten times. The chain combines TRBV12-3 or TRBV12-4 with TRBJ2-7; no reliable D call. The CDR3 is made up of 13 amino acids. Between the trimmed V and J ends, which lost 6 bases and 3 bases, there was a span of 12 bases. This CDR3 is CASSTDRIYEQYF. The CDR3 bases are TGTGCCAGCAGCACCGACCGAATCTACGAGCAGTACTTC.

Of note for this clonotype: The junction departs from the called germline gene at one end, perhaps through a read error. The chain has TRBV10-3 and TRBJ2-3, with D unclear. The germline V gene has CDR1 ENHRY and CDR2 SYGVKD. The CDR3 is made up of 14 amino acids. CDR3 residues: CTISVKSSTDTQYF. CDR3 coding DNA: TGTACCATCAGTGTAAAGTCTAGCACAGATACGCAGTATTTT.

This clonotype was found once. V usage is TRBV19 and J usage is TRBJ1-4; D is possibly TRBD1 (5 bases). Germline CDR1 LNHDA, CDR2 SQIVND (reference sequence). The CDR3 is made up of 16 amino acids. V lost 4 bases and J 5 bases, leaving 17 bases between the germline ends. CDR3 nucleotides: TGTGCCAGTAGTACCTCTCAGACAGCCGCAAATGAAAAACTGTTTTTT. It is translated as CASSTSQTAANEKLFF.

This CDR3 is CASRERTGGNFAFF. The DNA for the CDR3 is TGTGCCAGCAGAGAGAGAACAGGGGGCAATTTCGCTTTCTTT. The J gene is TRBJ1-1, the V gene TRBV6-2 or TRBV6-3, with 9 bases fitting TRBD1. Germline V gene sequence: CDR1 MNHEY, CDR2 SVGEGT. The CDR3 is 14 amino acids. The V and J ends lost 6 bases and 11 bases, in that order; junction bases with no gene match: 13.

The chain joins TRBV15 to TRBJ2-3, with D possibly matching TRBD2 (5 bases). Germline assignment: CDR1 LNHNV and CDR2 YYDKDF (reference sequence). This CDR3 has 17 amino acids. V was pared by 5 bases and J by 3 bases, with 21 bases between. The CDR3 DNA sequence: TGTGCCACCAGCGGAGTAACGGGATCTCCCGGGACAGATACGCAGTATTTT. As protein: CATSGVTGSPGTDTQYF.

This clonotype was found a few times. The gene calls are TRBV4-3 and TRBJ1-2; TRBD1 might be the D (5 bases). From germline, CDR1 is LGHNA and CDR2 YSLEER. With 0 bases removed from V and 4 bases from J, the gap between germline ends came to 15 bases. This CDR3 region has 16 residues. The DNA of the CDR3 is TGCGCCAGCAGCCAAGAGAGGGGACCGGGACTCTATGGCTACACCTTC. It yields the protein CASSQERGPGLYGYTF.

The table lists this clonotype with many counts. As DNA, the CDR3 is TGTGCCAGCAGCTTGGCTTTGGCCGGACAGGGCTACACCTTC. This gives the protein CASSLALAGQGYTF. The chain joins TRBV5-8 to TRBJ1-2, with D possibly TRBD1 on 6 matching bases. The CDR3 length is 14 residues. V lost 0 bases to trimming and J lost 8 bases, with 14 bases between them. Germline CDR1 and CDR2: SGHTS and YDEGEE.

This clonotype appeared many times. The chain combines TRBV30 with TRBJ1-1; 7 bases fit TRBD1. The CDR3 covers 16 residues. V lost 3 bases, J lost 0 bases, and 10 bases stayed unmatched. Germline V gives CDR1 GTSNPN, CDR2 SVGIG (reference sequence). CDR3 sequence (DNA): TGTGCCTGGAGGTTAGAGACAGGGACAATGAACACTGAAGCTTTCTTT. Its translation: CAWRLETGTMNTEAFF.

The chain combines TRBV28 with TRBJ1-3, with D unclear. Germline V gene sequence: CDR1 MDHEN, CDR2 SYDVKM. Trimming removed 6 bases from V and 7 bases from J, with 7 bases in between. The CDR3 contains 11 residues. CDR3 in DNA: TGTGCCAGCAGCGGGAGGAACACCATATATTTT. It codes for CASSGRNTIYF.

This clonotype was counted ten times or more. This rearrangement joins TRBV3-1 to TRBJ2-1, with 10 bases that match TRBD2. The germline V gene has CDR1 LGHDT and CDR2 YNNKEL (reference sequence). CDR3 length: 17 amino acids. V dropped 1 base and J dropped 4; count of bases not matched to a gene: 7. CDR3 region: CASSQGTSGLLYNEQFF. CDR3 nucleotides: TGTGCCAGCAGCCAAGGGACTAGCGGCCTTCTATACAATGAGCAGTTCTTC.

V gene TRBV4-1 combines with J gene TRBJ2-7; a possible D gene is TRBD2 (5 bases). From germline, CDR1 is MGHRA and CDR2 YSYEKL. The V and J ends lost 0 bases and 2 bases respectively, with 11 bases between them. The CDR3 runs to 15 residues. The DNA of the CDR3 is TGCGCCAGCAGCCAAGAAGAACGGGGTCCCTACGAGCAGTACTTC. It translates to CASSQEERGPYEQYF.

The chain combines TRBV4-3 with TRBJ2-7, with D possibly called TRBD1 or TRBD2 (5 bases each). The V and J ends lost 1 base and 0 bases respectively, with 16 bases between them. The CDR3 covers 17 residues. CDR1 and CDR2 from the germline V gene are LGHNA and YSLEER. Written as DNA, the CDR3 is TGCGCCAGCAGCCAAGGTCGAGGGGCCTATAGCTCCTACGAGCAGTACTTC. Translating gives CASSQGRGAYSSYEQYF.

This clonotype occurred many times. This chain uses TRBV20-1 with TRBJ2-7, with TRBD2 identical over 8 bases. V gave up 0 bases and J gave up 3 bases; unmatched junction bases: 13. CDR1 is DFQATT, CDR2 SNEGSKA, per germline (reference sequence). This CDR3 is 17 amino acids long. The CDR3 reads CSARDTIWAGGHYEQYF. CDR3 DNA sequence: TGCAGTGCTAGAGATACAATCTGGGCGGGAGGTCACTACGAGCAGTACTTC.

This clonotype was recorded at least ten times. This chain uses TRBV11-2 with TRBJ2-3, with D possibly matching TRBD2 (6 bases). Germline V lookup: CDR1 SGHAT, CDR2 FQNNGV. This CDR3 region has 15 residues. With 3 bases removed from V and 2 bases from J, the gap between germline ends came to 12 bases. The CDR3 reads CASSFERAPTDTQYF. In DNA, the CDR3 is TGTGCCAGCAGCTTCGAGCGGGCCCCCACAGATACGCAGTATTTT.

The genes are TRBV3-1 and TRBJ1-5; no firm D call. V gave up 0 bases and J gave up 0 bases, with 12 bases separating them. This CDR3 is built from 17 residues. The germline V gene encodes CDR1 LGHDT and CDR2 YNNKEL (reference sequence). DNA of the CDR3: TGTGCCAGCAGCCAAGAACCGTGGGGTATTAGCAATCAGCCCCAGCATTTT. Encoded protein: CASSQEPWGISNQPQHF.

The gene calls are TRBV28 and TRBJ2-2; D ambiguous. This CDR3 has 14 amino acids. Trimming stripped 4 bases from V and 3 bases from J, with 9 bases between. Per the germline V gene, CDR1 is MDHEN and CDR2 is SYDVKM. In DNA form, the CDR3 reads TGTGCCAGCAGTTCTCTAGTTTACACCGGGGAGCTGTTTTTT. Protein: CASSSLVYTGELFF.